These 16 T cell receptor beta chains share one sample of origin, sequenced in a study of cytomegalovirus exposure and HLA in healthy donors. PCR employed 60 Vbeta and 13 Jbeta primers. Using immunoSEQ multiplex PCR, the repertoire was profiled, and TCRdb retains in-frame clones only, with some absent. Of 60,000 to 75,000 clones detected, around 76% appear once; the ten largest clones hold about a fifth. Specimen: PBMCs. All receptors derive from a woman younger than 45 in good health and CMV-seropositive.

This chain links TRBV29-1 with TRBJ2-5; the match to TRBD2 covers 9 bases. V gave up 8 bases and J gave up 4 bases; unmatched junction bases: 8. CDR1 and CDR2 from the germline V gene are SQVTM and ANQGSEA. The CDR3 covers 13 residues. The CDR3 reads CSSDSGRGETQYF. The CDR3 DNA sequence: TGCAGCTCAGATAGCGGGAGAGGAGAGACCCAGTACTTC.

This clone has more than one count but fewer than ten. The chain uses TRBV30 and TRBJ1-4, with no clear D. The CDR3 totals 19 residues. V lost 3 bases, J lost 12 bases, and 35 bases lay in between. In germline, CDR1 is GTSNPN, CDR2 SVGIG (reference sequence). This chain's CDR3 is CAWRRERGGTLDLDTELFF. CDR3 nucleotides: TGTGCCTGGAGGCGAGAGAGAGGCGGAACTCTCGATTTGGATACGGAACTGTTTTTT.

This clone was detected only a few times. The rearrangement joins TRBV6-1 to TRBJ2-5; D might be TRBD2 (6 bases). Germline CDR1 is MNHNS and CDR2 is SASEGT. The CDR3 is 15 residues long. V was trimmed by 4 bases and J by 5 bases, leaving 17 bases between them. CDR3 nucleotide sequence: TGTGCCAGCAGTGCTCTAGCGAAGAAGGGCGAGACCCAGTACTTC. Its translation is CASSALAKKGETQYF.

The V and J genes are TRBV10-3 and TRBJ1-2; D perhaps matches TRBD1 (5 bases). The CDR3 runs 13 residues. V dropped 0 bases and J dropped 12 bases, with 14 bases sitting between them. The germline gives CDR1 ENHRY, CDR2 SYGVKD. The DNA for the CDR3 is TGTGCCATCAGTGAGTCGATGAAGGGACTAGACACCTTC. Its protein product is CAISESMKGLDTF.

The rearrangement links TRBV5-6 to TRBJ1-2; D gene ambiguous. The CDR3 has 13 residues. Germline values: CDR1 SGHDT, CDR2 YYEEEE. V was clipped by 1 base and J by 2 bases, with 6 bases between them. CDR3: CASSLPGNYGYTF. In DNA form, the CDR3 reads TGTGCCAGCAGCTTGCCGGGGAACTATGGCTACACCTTC. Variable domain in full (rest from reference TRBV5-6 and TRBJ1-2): DAGVTQSPTHLIKTRGQQVTLRCSPKSGHDTVSWYQQALGQGPQFIFQYYEEEERQRGNFPDRFSGHQFPNYSSELNVNALLLGDSALYLCASSLPGNYGYTFGSGTRLTVV.

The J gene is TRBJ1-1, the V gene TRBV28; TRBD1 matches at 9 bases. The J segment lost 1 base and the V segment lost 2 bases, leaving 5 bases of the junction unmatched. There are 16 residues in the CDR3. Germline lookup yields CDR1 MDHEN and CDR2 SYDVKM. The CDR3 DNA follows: TGTGCCAGCAGTTTAAGGGACAGGGATGAGAACACTGAAGCTTTCTTT. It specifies CASSLRDRDENTEAFF.

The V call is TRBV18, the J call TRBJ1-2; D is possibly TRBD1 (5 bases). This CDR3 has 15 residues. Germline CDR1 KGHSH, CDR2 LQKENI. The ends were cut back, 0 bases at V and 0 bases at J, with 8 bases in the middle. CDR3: CASSPPGLANYGYTF. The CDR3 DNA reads TGTGCCAGCTCACCACCGGGGCTAGCTAACTATGGCTACACCTTC.

The CDR3 DNA reads as TGTGCCAGCAGCTTAGATCAGGGCTACTCCTACGAGCAGTACTTC. Amino acid sequence: CASSLDQGYSYEQYF. The genes are TRBV11-2 and TRBJ2-7; tentative D call: TRBD1 (5 bases). The CDR3 loop spans 15 amino acids. With 0 bases removed from V and 0 bases from J, the gap between germline ends came to 9 bases. In germline, CDR1 is SGHAT, CDR2 FQNNGV.

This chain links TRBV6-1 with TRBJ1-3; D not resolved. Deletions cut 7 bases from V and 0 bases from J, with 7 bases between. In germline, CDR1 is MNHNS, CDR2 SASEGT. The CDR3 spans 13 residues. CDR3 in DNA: TGTGCCAGCAACCGGGACTCTGGAAACACCATATATTTT. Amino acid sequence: CASNRDSGNTIYF.

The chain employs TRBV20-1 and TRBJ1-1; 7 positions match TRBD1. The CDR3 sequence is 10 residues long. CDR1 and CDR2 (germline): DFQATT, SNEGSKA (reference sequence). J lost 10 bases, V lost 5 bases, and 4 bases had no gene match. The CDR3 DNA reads TGCAGTGCTCGCCGGGACAGAGCTTTCTTT. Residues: CSARRDRAFF.

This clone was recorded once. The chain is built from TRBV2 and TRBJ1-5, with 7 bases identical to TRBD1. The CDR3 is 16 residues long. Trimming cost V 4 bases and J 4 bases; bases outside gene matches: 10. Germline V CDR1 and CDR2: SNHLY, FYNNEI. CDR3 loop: CASSGRGQRLNQPQHF. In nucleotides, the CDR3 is TGTGCCAGCAGTGGGAGGGGACAGCGCCTAAATCAGCCCCAGCATTTT.

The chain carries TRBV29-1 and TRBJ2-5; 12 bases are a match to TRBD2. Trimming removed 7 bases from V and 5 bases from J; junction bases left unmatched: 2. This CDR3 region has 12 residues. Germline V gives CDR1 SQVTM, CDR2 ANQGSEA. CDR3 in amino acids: CSGLAGGETQYF. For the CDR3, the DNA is TGCAGCGGCCTAGCGGGAGGGGAGACCCAGTACTTC.

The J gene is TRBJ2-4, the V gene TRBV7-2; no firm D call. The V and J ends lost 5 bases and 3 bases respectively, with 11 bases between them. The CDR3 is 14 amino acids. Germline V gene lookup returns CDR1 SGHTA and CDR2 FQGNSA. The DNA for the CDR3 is TGTGCCAGCAGCCCCGCCCCCGGCAAAAACATTCAGTACTTC. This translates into CASSPAPGKNIQYF.

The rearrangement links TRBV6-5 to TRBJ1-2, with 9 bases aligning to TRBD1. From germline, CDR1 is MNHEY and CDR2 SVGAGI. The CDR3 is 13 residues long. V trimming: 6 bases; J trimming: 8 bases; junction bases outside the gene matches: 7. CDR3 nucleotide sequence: TGTGCCAGCAGACCCGGGACAGGGAGGGGCTACACCTTC. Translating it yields CASRPGTGRGYTF.

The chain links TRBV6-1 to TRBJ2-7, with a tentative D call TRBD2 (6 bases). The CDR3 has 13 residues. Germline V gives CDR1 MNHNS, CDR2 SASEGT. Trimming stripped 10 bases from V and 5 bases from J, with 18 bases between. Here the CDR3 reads CAILSEAGHEQYF. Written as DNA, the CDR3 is TGTGCCATCCTTTCTGAGGCGGGGCACGAGCAGTACTTC.

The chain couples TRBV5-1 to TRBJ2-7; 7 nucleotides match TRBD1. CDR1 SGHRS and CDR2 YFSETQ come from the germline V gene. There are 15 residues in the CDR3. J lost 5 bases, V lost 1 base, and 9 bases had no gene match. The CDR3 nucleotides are TGCGCCAGCAGCTTGCTGCCGGGACAGTGGGACGAGCAGTACTTC. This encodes CASSLLPGQWDEQYF.